A single sample gave rise to the 8 T cell receptor beta chains below, sequenced in a study of naive and memory T cell subsets. Study results and caveats: Especially in CD8 cells, naive repertoires contained a few larger clonotypes, possibly CD45RA-re-expressing memory cells.

These TCRs' antigens remain unknown. Two oligonucleotides, mixed equimolar, formed the beta constant-region primer covering TRBC1 and TRBC2. The ligated cDNA underwent four PCR rounds using SP2 and nested alpha and beta constant-region primers. TCRdb analysed the UMI-ligation and nested PCR reads with MiXCR anew, one entry per CDR3 protein. The data show approximately 150,000 distinct CDR3 sequences, over 20% seen once. The sample comprised naive CD4+ T cells from blood. The receptors were gathered from a human donor in good health.

This clonotype was counted between two and nine times. The chain uses TRBV20-1 and TRBJ2-1; 11 positions agree with TRBD2. V shed 3 bases, J shed 4 bases, and the junction held 2 bases outside the gene matches. The CDR3 consists of 14 residues. CDR1 and CDR2 from the germline V gene are DFQATT and SNEGSKA (reference sequence). CDR3 loop: CSARTSGAYNEQFF. CDR3 coding DNA: TGCAGTGCTAGGACTAGCGGGGCGTACAATGAGCAGTTCTTC.

This sequence joins TRBV19 and TRBJ2-2; no clear D gene. The ends were cut back, 3 bases at V and 3 bases at J, with 11 bases in the middle. This CDR3 has 15 amino acids. Per the germline V gene, CDR1 is LNHDA and CDR2 is SQIVND (reference sequence). CDR3 sequence (DNA): TGTGCCAGTAGTATGTGGCCCTCCTACACCGGGGAGCTGTTTTTT. Amino acid sequence: CASSMWPSYTGELFF. Drawing the rest from reference TRBV19 and TRBJ2-2, the complete variable domain is DGGITQSPKYLFRKEGQNVTLSCEQNLNHDAMYWYRQDPGQGLRLIYYSQIVNDFQKGDIAEGYSVSREKKESFPLTVTSAQKNPTAFYLCASSMWPSYTGELFFGEGSRLTVL.

The chain joins TRBV4-1 to TRBJ1-3, with D perhaps TRBD1 (5 bases). The CDR3 sequence is 19 residues long. In germline, CDR1 is MGHRA, CDR2 YSYEKL. V was clipped by 1 base and J by 1 base, with 20 bases between them. CDR3 sequence: CASSQGRFRGWSSGNTIYF. The DNA of the CDR3 is TGCGCCAGCAGCCAAGGAAGGTTTAGGGGCTGGTCGTCTGGAAACACCATATATTTT.

This clonotype was counted ten times or more. The chain is built from TRBV7-8 and TRBJ2-4; D is perhaps TRBD1 or TRBD2 (5 bases each). The CDR3 sequence is 17 residues long. V was clipped by 1 base and J by 0 bases, with 13 bases between them. CDR1 is SGHVS and CDR2 is FQNEAQ in the germline V gene. This CDR3 is CASSLVAGTLAKNIQYF. CDR3 nucleotides: TGTGCCAGCAGCTTAGTGGCAGGGACGCTAGCCAAAAACATTCAGTACTTC.

The gene calls are TRBV29-1 and TRBJ2-7, with D perhaps assigned TRBD1 or TRBD2 (5 bases each). The germline V and J ends were trimmed by 1 base and 0 bases, with 16 bases remaining between them. The CDR3 covers 16 residues. Per the germline V gene, CDR1 is SQVTM and CDR2 is ANQGSEA. Here the CDR3 DNA reads TGCAGCGTTGAAGGGATAGGTGGGGGTGACTCCTACGAGCAGTACTTC. It encodes CSVEGIGGGDSYEQYF.

The CDR3 DNA reads as TGTGCCAGCAGTTCCCGGGCTAGCGGGAGGGACACCGGGGAGCTGTTTTTT. Protein sequence: CASSSRASGRDTGELFF. This rearrangement joins TRBV28 to TRBJ2-2; TRBD2 aligns across 12 bases. V was pared by 4 bases and J by 3 bases, with 6 bases of the junction left unmatched. This CDR3 spans 17 amino acids. Germline V gene lookup returns CDR1 MDHEN and CDR2 SYDVKM.

In this sample, this clonotype turned up many times. This rearrangement joins TRBV24-1 to TRBJ2-1; 7 nucleotides match TRBD1. Germline loops: CDR1 KGHDR, CDR2 SFDVKD. The CDR3 length is 13 residues. Unmatched junction bases numbered 2, after V lost 5 bases and J lost 5 bases. CDR3 bases: TGTGCCACCAGTGGACAGGGAAACAATGAGCAGTTCTTC. It specifies CATSGQGNNEQFF.

The chain is built from TRBV5-1 and TRBJ2-5, with D perhaps matching TRBD1 (6 bases). CDR3 length equals 14 residues. The V end was cut by 4 bases, the J end by 6 bases, with 16 bases between. The germline V gene encodes CDR1 SGHRS and CDR2 YFSETQ. CDR3 in DNA: TGCGCCAGCAGCGAGGGGACAAGCCCCCAGACCCAGTACTTC. Translated: CASSEGTSPQTQYF.